One and the same sample provided the 17 T cell receptor beta chains below, sequenced in a study of ipilimumab plus nivolumab after autologous stem cell transplantation. The repertoire was sequenced with immunoSEQ multiplex PCR; TCRdb's copy has only in-frame clones and lacks some. The sample includes some 6,500 clones, 80% to 90% of them seen just once. The sequencing used PBMCs, collected in a trial of ipilimumab plus nivolumab as post-transplant consolidation. These receptors all stem from a female donor with multiple myeloma.

This clone showed up just once. V usage is TRBV29-1 and J usage is TRBJ1-4, with D uncertain. V was cut by 7 bases and J by 2 bases, with 11 bases left in between. This CDR3 region has 13 residues. Germline CDR1 reads SQVTM; CDR2 reads ANQGSEA. CDR3 nucleotides: TGCAGCGCCGCAGTGGCGACTAATGAAAAACTGTTTTTT. Residues: CSAAVATNEKLFF.

The chain employs TRBV4-3 and TRBJ2-2, with TRBD2 identical over 10 bases. The length of the CDR3 is 16 residues. V shed 0 bases, J shed 7 bases, and the junction held 5 bases outside the gene matches. Germline lookup yields CDR1 LGHNA and CDR2 YSLEER. CDR3 region: CASSQEAGGPHGELFF. The CDR3 DNA reads TGCGCCAGCAGCCAAGAAGCGGGAGGGCCCCACGGGGAGCTGTTTTTT.

This chain uses TRBV2 with TRBJ1-1, with TRBD1 as a possible D gene (5 bases). V was cut by 8 bases and J by 9 bases, with 19 bases left in between. The CDR3 totals 13 residues. Per germline, CDR1 SNHLY and CDR2 FYNNEI. Written as DNA, the CDR3 is TGTGCCAGCGAGGGGACGGGGGGTTTACAAGCTTTCTTT. It encodes CASEGTGGLQAFF.

This clone was observed once. The rearrangement links TRBV7-6 to TRBJ1-4; TRBD1 is a possible D gene (5 bases). Germline loops: CDR1 SGHVS, CDR2 FNYEAQ. The CDR3 is 14 residues long. Between the trimmed V and J ends, which lost 5 bases and 7 bases, there was a span of 14 bases. CDR3 amino acids: CASSIGGSREKLFF. The CDR3 bases are TGTGCCAGCAGCATCGGGGGTTCTCGTGAAAAACTGTTTTTT.

CDR3 nucleotides: TGTGCCAGCAGCCCCAAGGGACTAGCGGATTCCTACGAGCAGTACTTC. Encoded protein: CASSPKGLADSYEQYF. The rearrangement links TRBV7-3 to TRBJ2-7, with 11 nucleotides matching TRBD2. The CDR3 is 16 amino acids. V lost 5 bases to trimming and J lost 1 base; unmatched junction nucleotides: 7. CDR1 is SGHTA, CDR2 FQGTGA, per germline.

The V and J genes are TRBV27 and TRBJ2-7; D gene uncertain. From germline, CDR1 is MNHEY and CDR2 SMNVEV (reference sequence). The V and J ends lost 5 bases and 2 bases respectively, with 13 bases between them. CDR3 size: 14 residues. The CDR3 spells CASSLLTRTYEQYF. CDR3 nucleotide sequence: TGTGCCAGCAGTCTATTGACCCGAACCTACGAGCAGTACTTC.

This chain connects TRBV16 to TRBJ1-2; D unresolved. V shed 2 bases and J shed 2 bases, with 9 bases lying between them. Germline CDR1 reads KGHSY; CDR2 reads FQNENV. The CDR3 loop spans 14 amino acids. CDR3 sequence: CASSQDLGNYGYTF. The CDR3, as DNA: TGTGCCAGCAGCCAAGATTTGGGAAACTATGGCTACACCTTC.

This chain links TRBV13 with TRBJ2-7, with D uncertain. V was shortened by 5 bases and J by 5 bases, with 16 bases between the two germline ends. The CDR3 has 14 residues. The germline V gene encodes CDR1 PRHDT and CDR2 FYEKMQ (reference sequence). The CDR3 nucleotides read TGTGCCAGCAGCCTTGTCCTGGGTTCGAACGAGCAGTACTTC. It translates to CASSLVLGSNEQYF.

V gene TRBV7-3 combines with J gene TRBJ2-7; TRBD2 matches at 10 bases. The CDR3 has 14 amino acids. V shed 4 bases and J 2 bases; nucleotides not matched to a gene: 2. CDR1 and CDR2 (germline): SGHTA, FQGTGA. CDR3 residues: CASSSSGGAYEQYF. Written as DNA, the CDR3 is TGTGCCAGCAGCTCTAGCGGGGGCGCCTACGAGCAGTACTTC.

The rearrangement links TRBV6-1 to TRBJ2-3; no clear D. The CDR3 has 13 amino acids. V gave up 3 bases and J gave up 4 bases, with 8 bases separating them. Germline lookup yields CDR1 MNHNS and CDR2 SASEGT. The CDR3, as DNA: TGTGCCAGCAGTGATCCATTGTCAGATACGCAGTATTTT. Translation: CASSDPLSDTQYF.

The chain joins TRBV11-2 to TRBJ2-7; the D gene is possibly TRBD2 (5 bases). The length of the CDR3 is 14 residues. V lost 4 bases, J lost 3 bases, and 13 bases lay in between. Germline CDR1 is SGHAT and CDR2 is FQNNGV. CDR3 coding DNA: TGTGCCAGCAGCTCCTTCGGGATACTCTACGAGCAGTACTTC. This encodes CASSSFGILYEQYF.

Concerning this clone itself: At one end the junction does not follow the germline gene, possibly because of a read error. The chain recombines TRBV5-8 with TRBJ2-1; TRBD2 matches 7 bases. Germline V gene lookup returns CDR1 SGHTS and CDR2 YDEGEE. This CDR3 region has 16 residues. CDR3 DNA sequence: TGCGCCAGCAGCCTTCGACTAGCCCGAGAGTCGAATGAGCAGTTCTTC. It encodes CASSLRLARESNEQFF.

Notes on this clone: A junction end diverges from the germline sequence, so it may reflect a read error. This rearrangement joins TRBV6-1 to TRBJ1-2, with D possibly being TRBD1 (5 bases). The CDR3 length is 10 residues. Germline V gives CDR1 MNHNS, CDR2 SASEGT. CDR3 DNA: TGCGCTCCCAGTGGGGGAGGCTACACCTTC. It is translated as CAPSGGGYTF.

This chain uses TRBV4-1 with TRBJ2-3; 7 positions agree with TRBD2. This CDR3 has 15 amino acids. V dropped 1 base and J dropped 4; count of bases not matched to a gene: 5. CDR1 is MGHRA and CDR2 is YSYEKL in the germline V gene. Written as DNA, the CDR3 is TGCGCCAGCAGCCAAGTTGGCGGGAGTGCAGATACGCAGTATTTT. This gives the protein CASSQVGGSADTQYF.

This chain uses TRBV4-3 with TRBJ2-2; tentatively, D is TRBD2 (5 bases). V dropped 3 bases and J dropped 5 bases, with 16 bases sitting between them. CDR1 LGHNA and CDR2 YSLEER come from the germline V gene. This CDR3 is built from 16 residues. The CDR3 protein is CASSHGTAGGTGELFF. DNA of the CDR3: TGCGCCAGCAGCCATGGCACCGCGGGCGGTACCGGGGAGCTGTTTTTT.

This rearrangement joins TRBV19 to TRBJ1-5; D is possibly TRBD1 (6 bases). The CDR3 is 15 residues long. V lost 4 bases and J lost 0, with 10 bases in between. Germline CDR1 and CDR2: LNHDA and SQIVND (reference sequence). The CDR3 DNA sequence: TGTGCCAGTAGTAGGACAGCCCTTAGCAATCAGCCCCAGCATTTT. Protein product: CASSRTALSNQPQHF.

The chain links TRBV27 to TRBJ2-3; TRBD1 agrees at 7 bases. V shed 4 bases, J shed 4 bases, and the junction held 5 bases outside the gene matches. Germline V gene lookup returns CDR1 MNHEY and CDR2 SMNVEV (reference sequence). The CDR3 has 14 amino acids. The CDR3 region has the DNA TGTGCCAGCAGTTCCCCAGGGGGTGCAGATACGCAGTATTTT. Translation gives CASSSPGGADTQYF.